The 24 T cell receptor beta chains below come from one sample, sequenced in a study of response to subunit inactivated influenza vaccine (dated by TCRdb to 2017 to 2018). The library was built by means of RT-PCR. Sequenced on an Illumina HiSeq 2500. TCRdb reanalyzed the raw reads on its own, using fastp at Q25 for trimming and MiXCR for clone calling, and kept in-frame beta chains. A single entry per CDR3 protein holds the most common genes and DNA from its merged rows. The table for this sample lists 610,000 or so distinct CDR3 sequences; roughly 15% of them were counted only once. In total, the top ten clones hold 8.5% to 14% of the sample. Here the sequenced sample was PBMCs from blood, taken 11 to 12 days after vaccination. These receptor sequences come from a man over 45 who received an inactivated influenza vaccine. Donor details come from another sample of the same person, matched by shared clones.

In this sample, this clonotype turned up many times. The CDR3 region is CASSWGTEQYF. The CDR3 nucleotides are TGTGCCAGCAGTTGGGGAACCGAGCAGTACTTC. The chain carries TRBV12-3 or TRBV12-4 and TRBJ2-7; D gene ambiguous. Trimming stripped 4 bases from V and 6 bases from J, with 7 bases between. The CDR3 is made up of 11 amino acids.

At least ten counts were recorded for this clonotype. The chain is built from TRBV7-8 and TRBJ1-3; D not certain. V dropped 8 bases and J dropped 3 bases, with 14 bases sitting between them. The germline CDR1 and CDR2 sequences are SGHVS and FQNEAQ. The CDR3 consists of 14 residues. The CDR3 sequence: CASGFSLGGNTIYF. CDR3 bases: TGTGCCAGCGGTTTTTCTCTTGGTGGAAACACCATATATTTT.

This clonotype was counted between two and nine times. V usage is TRBV4-3 and J usage is TRBJ2-3; D is tentatively TRBD1 or TRBD2 (5 bases each). The germline V gene encodes CDR1 LGHNA and CDR2 YSLEER. Trimming took off 6 bases at V and 1 base at J, with 14 bases between the two ends. CDR3 length: 15 residues. The CDR3 DNA reads as TGCGCCAGCAGGGCCGGGACCGAGCGCACAGATACGCAGTATTTT. Translating gives CASRAGTERTDTQYF.

This clonotype turned up a few times. The gene calls are TRBV14 and TRBJ2-3; tentatively, D is TRBD2 (6 bases). CDR1 is SGHDN and CDR2 is FVKESK in the germline V gene. V shed 3 bases and J shed 6 bases, with 10 bases lying between them. The CDR3 spans 13 residues. The CDR3, as DNA: TGTGCCAGCAGCCACCGGCGGGGCGATACGCAGTATTTT. Translated, it gives CASSHRRGDTQYF. Drawing the rest from reference TRBV14 and TRBJ2-3, the complete variable domain is EAGVTQFPSHSVIEKGQTVTLRCDPISGHDNLYWYRRVMGKEIKFLLHFVKESKQDESGMPNNRFLAERTGGTYSTLKVQPAELEDSGVYFCASSHRRGDTQYFGPGTRLTVL.

The rearrangement joins TRBV9 to TRBJ2-2; 9 bases agree with TRBD2. This CDR3 is 17 amino acids long. The V gene end was trimmed by 5 bases and the J gene end by 2 bases; junction bases not matched to a gene: 10. CDR1 and CDR2 (germline): SGDLS, YYNGEE. The CDR3 sequence is CASRGRAGGDNTGELFF. Here the CDR3 DNA reads TGTGCCAGCAGGGGTCGAGCGGGGGGCGACAACACCGGGGAGCTGTTTTTT.

This clonotype was counted a few times. V gene TRBV7-9 combines with J gene TRBJ1-6, with TRBD1 as a possible D gene (5 bases). The CDR3 has 16 amino acids. V was shortened by 4 bases and J by 0 bases, with 10 bases between the two germline ends. CDR1 and CDR2 from the germline V gene are SEHNR and FQNEAQ (reference sequence). CDR3 bases: TGTGCCAGCAGCTCATGGGGGAGCTCCTATAATTCACCCCTCCACTTT. This sequence encodes CASSSWGSSYNSPLHF.

The chain employs TRBV20-1 and TRBJ2-7; 9 bases fit TRBD1. With 0 bases clipped from V and 4 bases from J, the junction kept 7 bases outside the gene matches. From germline, CDR1 is DFQATT and CDR2 SNEGSKA (reference sequence). The CDR3 contains 15 residues. Here the CDR3 DNA reads TGCAGTGCTAGAGATAGCCGACAGGGGGGGTACGAGCAGTACTTC. Protein sequence: CSARDSRQGGYEQYF.

The chain has TRBV13 and TRBJ2-1; the D gene is possibly TRBD2 (5 bases). The V gene's germline CDR1 is PRHDT and CDR2 FYEKMQ (reference sequence). This CDR3 has 12 residues. The V end was cut by 5 bases, the J end by 7 bases, with 9 bases between. CDR3 region: CASSKTGNEQFF. The DNA of the CDR3 is TGTGCCAGCAGCAAGACGGGGAATGAGCAGTTCTTC.

This clonotype showed up many times. The chain links TRBV18 to TRBJ1-5, with D perhaps matching TRBD1 (5 bases). Germline CDR1 is KGHSH and CDR2 is LQKENI. The CDR3 loop spans 15 amino acids. Trimming took off 1 base at V and 4 bases at J, with 11 bases between the two ends. CDR3 bases: TGTGCCAGCTCACCACAGCAGGGTCCGAATCAGCCCCAGCATTTT. Amino acids: CASSPQQGPNQPQHF. Full variable domain (remainder filled in from reference TRBV18 and TRBJ1-5): NAGVMQNPRHLVRRRGQEARLRCSPMKGHSHVYWYRQLPEEGLKFMVYLQKENIIDESGMPKERFSAEFPKEGPSILRIQQVVRGDSAAYFCASSPQQGPNQPQHFGDGTRLSIL.

J is TRBJ2-5 and V is TRBV3-1; 7 nucleotides match TRBD1. From germline, CDR1 is LGHDT and CDR2 YNNKEL (reference sequence). This CDR3 region has 15 residues. J was trimmed by 4 bases and V by 4 bases; bases with no gene match: 9. The CDR3, as DNA: TGTGCCAGCAGCCTCCGGGACAGACGGGGAGAGACCCAGTACTTC. Its protein is CASSLRDRRGETQYF.

This clonotype was seen a few times. DNA for the CDR3: TGTGCCAGCAGCTCGTCAGGTGCAATTACCTACGAGCAGTACTTC. Translating gives CASSSSGAITYEQYF. The chain combines TRBV9 with TRBJ2-7; D gene unclear. Germline V gene data show CDR1 as SGDLS and CDR2 as YYNGEE. The CDR3 is made up of 15 amino acids. The ends were cut back, 4 bases at V and 2 bases at J, with 16 bases in the middle.

The chain links TRBV4-3 to TRBJ2-1; D is undetermined. CDR3 length: 16 residues. Germline-derived CDR1 and CDR2 are LGHNA and YSLEER. Trimming stripped 1 base from V and 2 bases from J, with 12 bases between. CDR3 region: CASSQGASLPYNEQFF. In nucleotides, the CDR3 is TGCGCCAGCAGCCAAGGGGCCTCACTACCCTACAATGAGCAGTTCTTC.

This clonotype has just a few counts. The V call is TRBV5-1, the J call TRBJ2-1, with unresolved D. Trimming removed 8 bases from V and 6 bases from J, with 12 bases in between. Germline lookup yields CDR1 SGHRS and CDR2 YFSETQ. CDR3 length: 12 residues. CDR3 sequence: CASTGSGNEQFF. The CDR3 nucleotides read TGCGCCAGTACCGGATCGGGCAATGAGCAGTTCTTC.

The sample holds a few counts of this clonotype. The chain has TRBV25-1 and TRBJ1-3, with D unresolved. The germline CDR1 and CDR2 sequences are MGHDK and SYGVNS. The CDR3 is 14 residues long. V gave up 6 bases and J gave up 4 bases, with 13 bases separating them. In DNA, the CDR3 is TGTGCCAGCAGAGGACGGCCTAACGGAAACACCATATATTTT. Amino acid sequence: CASRGRPNGNTIYF. Looking up the rest from reference TRBV25-1 and TRBJ1-3 gives the full variable domain: EADIYQTPRYLVIGTGKKITLECSQTMGHDKMYWYQQDPGMELHLIHYSYGVNSTEKGDLSSESTVSRIRTEHFPLTLESARPSHTSQYLCASRGRPNGNTIYFGEGSWLTVV.

The rearrangement links TRBV12-3 or TRBV12-4 to TRBJ2-3; D is unclear. The CDR3 contains 14 residues. The V end lost 6 bases, the J end lost 5 bases, and 15 bases lay between the germline ends. CDR3 in DNA: TGTGCCAGCAGCCCTCAAGAAGGTCGAGATACGCAGTATTTT. Translation gives CASSPQEGRDTQYF.

The rearrangement uses TRBV7-9 and TRBJ2-3; the match to TRBD2 covers 9 bases. V shed 4 bases, J shed 6 bases, and the junction held 5 bases outside the gene matches. The germline V gene encodes CDR1 SEHNR and CDR2 FQNEAQ (reference sequence). There are 14 residues in the CDR3. The CDR3 DNA sequence: TGTGCCAGCAGCTCGACCGGGACTAGCGATACGCAGTATTTT. Its translation: CASSSTGTSDTQYF.

Many counts were recorded for this clonotype. The rearrangement uses TRBV6-6 and TRBJ2-7, with no clear D. Germline V gene lookup returns CDR1 MNHNY and CDR2 SVGAGI (reference sequence). The CDR3 has 12 amino acids. Deletions cut 5 bases from V and 5 bases from J, with 10 bases between. As DNA, the CDR3 is TGTGCCAGCAGTCCTACTGGCCACGAGCAGTACTTC. It encodes CASSPTGHEQYF.

The DNA of the CDR3 is TGTGCCAGCAGCTTACCAGGGATCGTGCAGTTCTTC. Protein product: CASSLPGIVQFF. The chain carries TRBV7-2 and TRBJ2-1; D may be TRBD1 (5 bases). Germline loops: CDR1 SGHTA, CDR2 FQGNSA. The CDR3 runs 12 residues. The V end lost 2 bases, the J end lost 12 bases, and 11 bases lay between the germline ends.

This clonotype turned up a few times. This chain connects TRBV5-1 to TRBJ2-6; 7 bases are a match to TRBD1. The CDR3 sequence is 17 residues long. The germline V gene encodes CDR1 SGHRS and CDR2 YFSETQ. Losses at the gene ends were 4 bases for V and 0 bases for J; bases not matched to a gene: 7. The CDR3, as DNA: TGCGCCAGCAGCCACTGGGACAGCAACTCTGGGGCCAACGTCCTGACTTTC. Protein sequence: CASSHWDSNSGANVLTF. Looking up the rest from reference TRBV5-1 and TRBJ2-6 gives the full variable domain: KAGVTQTPRYLIKTRGQQVTLSCSPISGHRSVSWYQQTPGQGLQFLFEYFSETQRNKGNFPGRFSGRQFSNSRSEMNVSTLELGDSALYLCASSHWDSNSGANVLTFGAGSRLTVL.

CDR3 region: CASSQEGFTGANVLTF. CDR3 bases: TGTGCCAGCAGCCAAGAAGGATTTACGGGGGCCAACGTCCTGACTTTC. The chain joins TRBV14 to TRBJ2-6; no clear D. Germline CDR1 SGHDN, CDR2 FVKESK. The V gene lost 0 bases and the J gene lost 4 bases, with 10 bases spanning the gap. The CDR3 is 16 residues long.

This clonotype was seen a few times. The V and J genes are TRBV12-3 or TRBV12-4 and TRBJ2-7; D ambiguous. The CDR3 totals 15 residues. V lost 1 base and J 2 bases, leaving 12 bases between the germline ends. This chain's CDR3 is CASSLGGSRTYEQYF. Written as DNA, the CDR3 is TGTGCCAGCAGTTTAGGGGGTAGCCGAACCTACGAGCAGTACTTC.

This clonotype occurred a few times. V gene TRBV15 combines with J gene TRBJ2-3; tentatively, D is TRBD1 (5 bases). CDR1 and CDR2 from the germline V gene are LNHNV and YYDKDF (reference sequence). Trimming removed 4 bases from V and 1 base from J, with 12 bases in between. There are 15 residues in the CDR3. CDR3 sequence reads: CATSIGALRTDTQYF. CDR3 sequence (DNA): TGTGCCACCAGCATAGGGGCACTTCGCACAGATACGCAGTATTTT.

This clonotype was seen a handful of times. The chain couples TRBV6-5 to TRBJ2-7; either TRBD1 or TRBD2 may supply D (5 bases each). V was pared by 0 bases and J by 0 bases, with 9 bases between. This CDR3 has 15 amino acids. Germline V CDR1 and CDR2: MNHEY, SVGAGI. The CDR3: CASSYSAGSSYEQYF. DNA for the CDR3: TGTGCCAGCAGTTACTCCGCAGGGAGCTCCTACGAGCAGTACTTC.

This clonotype was found a few times. The chain combines TRBV6-5 with TRBJ1-4; D is unresolved. Deletions cut 4 bases from V and 8 bases from J, with 11 bases between. Germline V CDR1 and CDR2: MNHEY, SVGAGI. The CDR3 is made up of 13 amino acids. DNA of the CDR3: TGTGCCAGCAGTTCAAACAGTGGGGAAAAACTGTTTTTT. It is translated as CASSSNSGEKLFF.